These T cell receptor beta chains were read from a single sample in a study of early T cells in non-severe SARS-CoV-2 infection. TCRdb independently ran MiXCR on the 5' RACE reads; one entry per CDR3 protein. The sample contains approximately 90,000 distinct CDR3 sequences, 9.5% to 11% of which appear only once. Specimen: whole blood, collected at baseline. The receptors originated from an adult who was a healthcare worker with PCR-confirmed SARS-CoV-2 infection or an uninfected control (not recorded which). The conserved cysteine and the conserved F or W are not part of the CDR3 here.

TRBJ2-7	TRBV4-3	ASSQDRALEQY
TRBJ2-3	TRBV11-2	ASSSTSGGASDTQY
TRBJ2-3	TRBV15	ATSSYGRLAGGPGTDTQY
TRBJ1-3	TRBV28	ASSLVFGQRSGNTIY
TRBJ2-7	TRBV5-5	ASSLRFSEYEQY
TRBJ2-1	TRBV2	ASGLGGSGRDEQF
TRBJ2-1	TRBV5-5	ASSLWDRRSRGSYNEQF
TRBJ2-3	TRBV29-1	SAGTGSTDTQY
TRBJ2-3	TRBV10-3	AISETSGRGNTQY
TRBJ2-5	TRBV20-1	SAQGARETQY
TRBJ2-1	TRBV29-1	SVERHIDNEQF
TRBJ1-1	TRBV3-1	ASSQVPGEVVEAF
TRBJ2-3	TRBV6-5	ASSKGGFSTDTQY
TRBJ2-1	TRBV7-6	ASSLHGRISYNEQF
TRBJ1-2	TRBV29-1	SVVVVDYYGYT
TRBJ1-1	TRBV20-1	SAEVGGMNTEAF
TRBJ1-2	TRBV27	ASGTQGGYNGYT
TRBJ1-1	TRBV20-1	SARDLKGFGAF
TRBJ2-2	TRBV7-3	ASSLMDVANTGELF
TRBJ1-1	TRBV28	ASFGPVDEAF
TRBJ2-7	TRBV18	ASSLGGGSYEQY
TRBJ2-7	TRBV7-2	ASSPGTSGINEQY
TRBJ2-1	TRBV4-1	ASSQDQLAGFEQF
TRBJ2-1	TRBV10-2	ASRDTGRSYNEQF
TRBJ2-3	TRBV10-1	ASSESDTDTQY
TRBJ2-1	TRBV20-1	SANRDPLEQF
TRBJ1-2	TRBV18	ASSPPDRANYGYT
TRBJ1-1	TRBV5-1	ASSLIWESEAF
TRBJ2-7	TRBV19	ASSKKAGSSYEQY
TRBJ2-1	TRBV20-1	SAREFGGGYYNEQF
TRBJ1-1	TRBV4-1	ASSREQGRGNTEAF
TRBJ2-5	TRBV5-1	ASSFGPGSETQY
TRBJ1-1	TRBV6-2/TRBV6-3	ASRRGISNEAF
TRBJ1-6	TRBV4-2	ASSQDPSATNNPPLH
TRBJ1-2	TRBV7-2	ASSLDRENGYT
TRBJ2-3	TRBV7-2	ASSLRISTDTQY
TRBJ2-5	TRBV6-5	ASSSGTSSVETQY
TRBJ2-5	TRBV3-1	ASSLHSQETQY
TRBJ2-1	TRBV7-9	ASSLSGVRGGNEQF
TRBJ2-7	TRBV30	AWRAGGPQY
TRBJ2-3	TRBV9	ASSVEHSTDTQY
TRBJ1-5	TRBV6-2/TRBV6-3	ATFQGGYHQPQH
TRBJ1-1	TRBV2	ASSRDRQFTEAF
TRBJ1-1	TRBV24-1	ATSDFSGTEAF
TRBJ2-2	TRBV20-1	SAVRPGTGELF